This T cell receptor (beta chain) was recovered during a study of CD8+ T cells in alopecia areata. J lost 5 bases, V lost 3 bases, and 3 bases had no gene match. This CDR3 has 13 residues. Germline-derived CDR1 and CDR2 are SQVTM and ANQGSEA. About this clone itself: Its antigen is unidentified. The sample holds other DNA sequences that translate to the same CDR3.

Study findings and constraints: While patients received tofacitinib, many expanded lesional clones remained present in scalp and blood.

Once RNA had been extracted, it was reverse transcribed into cDNA to act as the sequencing template. The repertoire was sequenced with immunoSEQ multiplex PCR; TCRdb's copy has only in-frame clones and lacks some. In the table there are about 190,000 clones, 50% to 60% of which are singletons. Treatment here: oral pan-JAK inhibitor, 5-10 mg twice daily. The source material was CD4+ T cells sorted from blood, sampled at week 4, from a patient treated with tofacitinib. The chain recombines TRBV29-1 with TRBJ1-1; 10 nucleotides agree with TRBD1. The source of this sequence is a human donor with alopecia areata. CDR3 in DNA: TGCAGCGTTGAGGAGGGACAGGGGACTGAAGCTTTCTTT. Translation gives CSVEEGQGTEAFF.